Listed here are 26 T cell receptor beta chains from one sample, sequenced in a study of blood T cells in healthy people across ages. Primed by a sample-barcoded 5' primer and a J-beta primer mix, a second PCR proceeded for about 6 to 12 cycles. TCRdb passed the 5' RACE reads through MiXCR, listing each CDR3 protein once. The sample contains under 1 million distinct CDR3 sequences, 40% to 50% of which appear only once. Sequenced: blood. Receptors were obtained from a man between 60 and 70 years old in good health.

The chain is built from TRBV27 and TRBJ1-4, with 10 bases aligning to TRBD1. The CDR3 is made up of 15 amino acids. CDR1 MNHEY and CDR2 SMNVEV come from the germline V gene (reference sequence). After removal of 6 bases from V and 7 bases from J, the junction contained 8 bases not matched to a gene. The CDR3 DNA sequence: TGTGCCAGCAGCGAGGGACAGGGGATTATTGAAAAACTGTTTTTT. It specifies CASSEGQGIIEKLFF.

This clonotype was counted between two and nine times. CDR3 loop: CASSYSTSNYGYTF. CDR3 sequence (DNA): TGTGCCAGCAGTTACAGCACTTCTAACTATGGCTACACCTTC. The chain joins TRBV6-5 to TRBJ1-2; the D is unclear. This CDR3 is 14 amino acids long. V dropped 2 bases and J dropped 0 bases, with 7 bases sitting between them. Germline CDR1 is MNHEY and CDR2 is SVGAGI.

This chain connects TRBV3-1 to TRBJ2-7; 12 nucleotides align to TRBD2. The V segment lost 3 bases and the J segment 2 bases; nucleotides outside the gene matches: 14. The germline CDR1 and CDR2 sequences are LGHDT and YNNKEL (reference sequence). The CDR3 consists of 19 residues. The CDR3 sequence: CASSQGLAGGKPRTYEQYF. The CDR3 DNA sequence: TGTGCCAGCAGCCAGGGGCTAGCGGGGGGGAAACCACGAACCTACGAGCAGTACTTC.

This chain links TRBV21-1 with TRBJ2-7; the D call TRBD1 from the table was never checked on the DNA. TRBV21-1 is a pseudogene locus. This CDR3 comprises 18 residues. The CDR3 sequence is CASSKVSPDRIEGYEQYF. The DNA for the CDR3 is TGTGCCAGCAGCAAAGTATCCCCCGACAGGATCGAAGGCTACGAGCAGTACTTC.

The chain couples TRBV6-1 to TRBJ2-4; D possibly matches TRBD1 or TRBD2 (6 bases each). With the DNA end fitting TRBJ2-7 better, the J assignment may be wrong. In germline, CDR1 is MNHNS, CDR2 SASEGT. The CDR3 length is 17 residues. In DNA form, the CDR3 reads TGTGCCAGCAGTGGTCAGCTCAGGGGCCAGCGGGCCTACGAGCAGTACTTC. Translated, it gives CASSGQLRGQRAYEQYF.

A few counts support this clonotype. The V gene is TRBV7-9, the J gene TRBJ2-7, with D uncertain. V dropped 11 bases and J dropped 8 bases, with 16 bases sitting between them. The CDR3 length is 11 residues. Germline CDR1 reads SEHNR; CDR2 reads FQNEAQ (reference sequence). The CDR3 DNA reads TGTGCCTGCGACGTGGGCCCTCAGCAGTACTTC. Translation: CACDVGPQQYF.

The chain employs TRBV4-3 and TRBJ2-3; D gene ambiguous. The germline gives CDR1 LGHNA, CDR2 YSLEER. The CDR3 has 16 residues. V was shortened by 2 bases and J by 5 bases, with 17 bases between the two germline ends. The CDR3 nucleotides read TGCGCCAGCAGCCAACCCGAAAAAACCACGGGAGATACGCAGTATTTT. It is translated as CASSQPEKTTGDTQYF.

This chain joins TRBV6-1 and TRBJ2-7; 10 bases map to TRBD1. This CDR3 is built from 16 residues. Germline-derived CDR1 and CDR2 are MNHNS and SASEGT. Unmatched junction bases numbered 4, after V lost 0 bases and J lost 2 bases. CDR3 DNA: TGTGCCAGCAGTGAAGCGCCCGGACAGGGGGCCTACGAGCAGTACTTC. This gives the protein CASSEAPGQGAYEQYF.

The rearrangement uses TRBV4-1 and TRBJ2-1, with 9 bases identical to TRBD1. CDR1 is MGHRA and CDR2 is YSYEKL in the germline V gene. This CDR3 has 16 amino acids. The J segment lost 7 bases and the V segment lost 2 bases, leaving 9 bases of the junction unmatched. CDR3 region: CASSQQQGAMANEQFF. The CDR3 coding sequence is TGCGCCAGCAGCCAACAACAGGGGGCAATGGCAAATGAGCAGTTCTTC.

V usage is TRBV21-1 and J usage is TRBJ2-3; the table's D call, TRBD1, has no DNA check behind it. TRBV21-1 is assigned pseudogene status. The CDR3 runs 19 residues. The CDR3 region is CASSKGKSPLITSTDTQYF. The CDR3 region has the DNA TGTGCCAGCAGCAAAGGCAAGAGCCCCTTAATAACAAGCACAGATACGCAGTATTTT.

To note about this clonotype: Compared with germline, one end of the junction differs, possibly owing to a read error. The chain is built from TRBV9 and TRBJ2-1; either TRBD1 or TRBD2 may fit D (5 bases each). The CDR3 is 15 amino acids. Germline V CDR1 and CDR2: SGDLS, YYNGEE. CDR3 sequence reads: CASSPGPNSYNERFF. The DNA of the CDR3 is TGTGCTAGCAGCCCGGGGCCCAACTCCTACAATGAGCGGTTCTTC.

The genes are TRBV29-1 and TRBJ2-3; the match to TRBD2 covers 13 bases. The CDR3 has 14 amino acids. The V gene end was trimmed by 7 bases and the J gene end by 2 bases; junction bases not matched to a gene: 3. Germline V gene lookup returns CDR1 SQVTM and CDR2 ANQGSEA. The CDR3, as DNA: TGCAGCGCACTAGCGGGGGGGTTCACAGATACGCAGTATTTT. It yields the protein CSALAGGFTDTQYF.

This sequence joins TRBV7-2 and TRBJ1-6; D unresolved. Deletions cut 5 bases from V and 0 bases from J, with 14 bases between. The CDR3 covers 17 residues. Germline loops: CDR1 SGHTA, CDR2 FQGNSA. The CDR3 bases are TGTGCCAGCAGCCCACGCGACGGGAGCTCCTATAATTCACCCCTCCACTTT. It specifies CASSPRDGSSYNSPLHF.

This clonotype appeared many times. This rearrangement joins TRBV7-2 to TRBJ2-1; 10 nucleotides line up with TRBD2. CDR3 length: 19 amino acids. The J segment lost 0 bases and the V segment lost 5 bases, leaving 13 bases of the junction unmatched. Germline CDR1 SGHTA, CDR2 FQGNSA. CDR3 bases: TGTGCCAGCAGCCCGCGAAAGCGGGGGGGCCGGGGCTCCTACAATGAGCAGTTCTTC. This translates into CASSPRKRGGRGSYNEQFF.

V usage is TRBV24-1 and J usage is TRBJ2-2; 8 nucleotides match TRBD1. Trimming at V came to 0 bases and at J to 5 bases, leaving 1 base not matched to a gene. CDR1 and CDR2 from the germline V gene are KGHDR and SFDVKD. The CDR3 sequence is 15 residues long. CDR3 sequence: CATSDLRQGTGELFF. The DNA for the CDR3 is TGTGCCACCAGTGATTTGAGACAGGGGACCGGGGAGCTGTTTTTT.

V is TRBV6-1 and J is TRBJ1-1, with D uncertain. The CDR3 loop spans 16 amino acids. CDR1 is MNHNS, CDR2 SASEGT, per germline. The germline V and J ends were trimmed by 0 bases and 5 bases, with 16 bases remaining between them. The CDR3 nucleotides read TGTGCCAGCAGTGAAGCGTTTAGGCCGCTCCGGACTGAAGCTTTCTTT. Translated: CASSEAFRPLRTEAFF.

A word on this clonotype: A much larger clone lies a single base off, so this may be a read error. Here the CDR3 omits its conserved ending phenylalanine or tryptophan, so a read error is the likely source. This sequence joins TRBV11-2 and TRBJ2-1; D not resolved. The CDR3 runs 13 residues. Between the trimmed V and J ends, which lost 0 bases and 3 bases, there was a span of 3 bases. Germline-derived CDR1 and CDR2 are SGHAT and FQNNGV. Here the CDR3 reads CASSLESYNEQFL. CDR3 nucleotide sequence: TGTGCCAGCAGCTTAGAAAGCTACAATGAGCAGTTCTTA.

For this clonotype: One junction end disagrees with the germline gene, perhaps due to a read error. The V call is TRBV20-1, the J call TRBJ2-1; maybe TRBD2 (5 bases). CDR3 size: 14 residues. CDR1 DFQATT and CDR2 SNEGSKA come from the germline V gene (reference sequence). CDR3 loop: CSTSESSSYNEQFF. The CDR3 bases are TGCAGTACTAGTGAGTCAAGCTCCTACAATGAGCAGTTCTTC.

The CDR3 DNA reads as TGCAGTGCTAGGTGGCAGCGGGAGACCCAGTACTTC. This encodes CSARWQRETQYF. The chain combines TRBV20-1 with TRBJ2-5; TRBD2 might be the D (5 bases). The V end lost 3 bases, the J end lost 5 bases, and 10 bases lay between the germline ends. Germline CDR1 and CDR2: DFQATT and SNEGSKA (reference sequence). This CDR3 contains 12 residues.

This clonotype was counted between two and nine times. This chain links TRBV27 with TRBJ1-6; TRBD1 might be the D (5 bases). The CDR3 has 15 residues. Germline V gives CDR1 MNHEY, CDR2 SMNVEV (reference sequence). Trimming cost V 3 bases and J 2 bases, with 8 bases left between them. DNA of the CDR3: TGTGCCAGCAGTTTGGCAGGGACCTATAATTCACCCCTCCACTTT. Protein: CASSLAGTYNSPLHF.

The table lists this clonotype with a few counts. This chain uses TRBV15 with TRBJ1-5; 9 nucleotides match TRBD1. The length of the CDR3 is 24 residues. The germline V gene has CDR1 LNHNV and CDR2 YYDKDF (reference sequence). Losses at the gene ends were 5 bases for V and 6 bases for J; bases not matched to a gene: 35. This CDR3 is CATSVEKGQGWCSPSLLGRQPQHF. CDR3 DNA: TGTGCCACCAGCGTAGAAAAGGGACAGGGTTGGTGTAGTCCCTCCCTCCTCGGTCGTCAGCCCCAGCATTTT.

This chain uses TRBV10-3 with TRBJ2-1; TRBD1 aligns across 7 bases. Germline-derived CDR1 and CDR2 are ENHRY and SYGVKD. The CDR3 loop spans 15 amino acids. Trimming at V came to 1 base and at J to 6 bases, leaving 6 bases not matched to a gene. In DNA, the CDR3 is TGTGCCATCAGTGAGTTCGGGACAGACCTCAATGAGCAGTTCTTC. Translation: CAISEFGTDLNEQFF.

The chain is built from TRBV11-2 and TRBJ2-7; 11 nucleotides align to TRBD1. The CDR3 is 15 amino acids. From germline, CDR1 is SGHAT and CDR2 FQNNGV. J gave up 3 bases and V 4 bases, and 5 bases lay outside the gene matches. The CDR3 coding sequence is TGTGCCAGCAGCTCCTCCGGGACAGGGGGCTACGAGCAGTACTTC. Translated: CASSSSGTGGYEQYF.

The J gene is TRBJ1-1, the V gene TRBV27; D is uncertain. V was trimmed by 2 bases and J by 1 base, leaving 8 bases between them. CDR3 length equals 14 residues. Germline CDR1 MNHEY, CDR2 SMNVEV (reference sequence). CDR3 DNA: TGTGCCAGCAGTTTAGGGCTGGAGAACACTGAAGCTTTCTTT. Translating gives CASSLGLENTEAFF.

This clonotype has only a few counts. The CDR3 sequence: CASSPSGVADTQYF. CDR3 DNA: TGTGCCAGCAGCCCCTCAGGAGTCGCAGATACGCAGTATTTT. The chain combines TRBV12-3 or TRBV12-4 with TRBJ2-3; D call uncertain. This CDR3 has 14 amino acids. The V and J ends lost 6 bases and 4 bases respectively, with 14 bases between them.

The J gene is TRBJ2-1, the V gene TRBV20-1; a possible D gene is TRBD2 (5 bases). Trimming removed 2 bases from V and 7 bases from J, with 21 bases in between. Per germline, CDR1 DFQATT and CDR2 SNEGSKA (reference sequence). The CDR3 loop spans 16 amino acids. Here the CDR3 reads CSARLVSSGSQNEQFF. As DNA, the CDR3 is TGCAGTGCTAGATTGGTCTCGTCGGGGTCTCAGAATGAGCAGTTCTTC.